The 21 T cell receptor beta chains below all came from one sample that was sequenced in a study of blood T cell repertoires in COVID-19. Only in-frame clones appear in the TCRdb table, and some are missing; sequencing was by immunoSEQ multiplex PCR. In the table there are roughly 250,000 clones, approximately 85% of which are singletons. The sample was PBMCs or T cells enriched from blood (not recorded which). The receptors originated from a woman aged 25 to 45 who had recovered from COVID-19.

This clone occurred once. The CDR3 reads CASSPTGSSYNEQFF. The CDR3 region has the DNA TGCGCCAGCAGCCCCACCGGGAGCTCCTACAATGAGCAGTTCTTC. The V call is TRBV4-1, the J call TRBJ2-1; D may be TRBD2 (6 bases). CDR1 MGHRA and CDR2 YSYEKL come from the germline V gene. The CDR3 runs to 15 residues. Trimming removed 4 bases at V and 0 bases at J, with 10 bases between.

This chain links TRBV7-2 with TRBJ1-2, with TRBD1 identical over 8 bases. V shed 6 bases and J 8 bases; nucleotides not matched to a gene: 11. CDR3 length equals 14 residues. Germline CDR1 SGHTA, CDR2 FQGNSA. The CDR3 region has the DNA TGTGCCAGCAGGGTAGAGGCAGGGGGCCGGGGCTACACCTTC. This sequence encodes CASRVEAGGRGYTF.

V gene TRBV7-6 combines with J gene TRBJ2-7; TRBD2 might be the D (6 bases). The CDR3 loop spans 13 amino acids. Germline assignment: CDR1 SGHVS and CDR2 FNYEAQ. Trimming shortened V by 1 base and J by 7 bases, and 11 bases separated the two germline ends. CDR3 sequence (DNA): TGTGCCAGCAGCTTAGTCCCTGCGGGGGAGCAGTACTTC. Protein product: CASSLVPAGEQYF.

This chain connects TRBV7-9 to TRBJ1-2; 12 positions agree with TRBD1. Per the germline V gene, CDR1 is SEHNR and CDR2 is FQNEAQ (reference sequence). The junction had 10 bases not matched to a gene; V was cut back by 5 bases and J by 3 bases. The CDR3 consists of 17 residues. CDR3 residues: CASSPSGTGGADYGYTF. In DNA, the CDR3 is TGTGCCAGCAGCCCCTCCGGGACAGGGGGCGCAGACTATGGCTACACCTTC. Variable domain in full (rest from reference TRBV7-9 and TRBJ1-2): DTGVSQNPRHKITKRGQNVTFRCDPISEHNRLYWYRQTLGQGPEFLTYFQNEAQLEKSRLLSDRFSAERPKGSFSTLEIQRTEQGDSAMYLCASSPSGTGGADYGYTFGSGTRLTVV.

The chain joins TRBV18 to TRBJ1-5; D gene ambiguous. This CDR3 spans 16 amino acids. The V gene lost 2 bases and the J gene lost 0 bases, with 11 bases spanning the gap. Germline V gene sequence: CDR1 KGHSH, CDR2 LQKENI. CDR3 bases: TGTGCCAGCTCACCAAATGGCACTAATAGCAATCAGCCCCAGCATTTT. Residues: CASSPNGTNSNQPQHF.

V usage is TRBV3-1 (or the pseudogene TRBV3-2) and J usage is TRBJ1-6; D perhaps matches TRBD1 (5 bases). V was pared by 1 base and J by 7 bases, with 17 bases between. The CDR3 covers 17 residues. Germline CDR1 is LGHDT and CDR2 is YNNKEL (reference sequence). The CDR3 DNA follows: TGTGCCAGCAGCCAAGTTCCCCGGGCAGGGAGGAATTCACCCCTCCACTTT. Its translation: CASSQVPRAGRNSPLHF.

The chain employs TRBV19 and TRBJ2-1, with 13 bases fitting TRBD2. Per germline, CDR1 LNHDA and CDR2 SQIVND (reference sequence). Trimming at V came to 7 bases and at J to 7 bases, leaving 7 bases not matched to a gene. The length of the CDR3 is 15 residues. CDR3 sequence: CASTPLAGGGNEQFF. CDR3 sequence (DNA): TGTGCCAGTACCCCACTAGCGGGAGGGGGTAATGAGCAGTTCTTC. Variable domain in full (rest from reference TRBV19 and TRBJ2-1): DGGITQSPKYLFRKEGQNVTLSCEQNLNHDAMYWYRQDPGQGLRLIYYSQIVNDFQKGDIAEGYSVSREKKESFPLTVTSAQKNPTAFYLCASTPLAGGGNEQFFGPGTRLTVL.

The V gene is TRBV30, the J gene TRBJ1-5; perhaps TRBD1 as D (5 bases). CDR1 and CDR2 from the germline V gene are GTSNPN and SVGIG (reference sequence). The CDR3 covers 13 residues. The V gene lost 0 bases and the J gene lost 4 bases, with 7 bases spanning the gap. In nucleotides, the CDR3 is TGTGCCTGGAGTGTGAAGGGGAATCAGCCCCAGCATTTT. Translating it yields CAWSVKGNQPQHF.

The chain links TRBV19 to TRBJ2-4; tentatively, D is TRBD1 (5 bases). Trimming stripped 3 bases from V and 8 bases from J, with 11 bases between. CDR1 and CDR2 from the germline V gene are LNHDA and SQIVND (reference sequence). The length of the CDR3 is 13 residues. CDR3 sequence (DNA): TGTGCCAGTAGTATTGGGGCGAAGGACATTCAGTACTTC. This encodes CASSIGAKDIQYF.

This clone was seen just once. This chain's CDR3 is CAGRGGNYGYTF. The CDR3 DNA sequence: TGTGCCGGTCGAGGGGGAAACTATGGCTACACCTTC. The V and J genes are TRBV6-6 and TRBJ1-2, with D maybe TRBD1 (6 bases). The CDR3 sequence is 12 residues long. Germline V gene lookup returns CDR1 MNHNY and CDR2 SVGAGI (reference sequence). V lost 11 bases and J lost 2, with 12 bases in between.

The chain carries TRBV3-1 (or the pseudogene TRBV3-2) and TRBJ1-6; perhaps TRBD1 as D (5 bases). Trimming took 7 bases from V and 10 from J, leaving 23 bases between them. CDR1 LGHDT and CDR2 YNNKEL come from the germline V gene (reference sequence). This CDR3 spans 16 amino acids. Here the CDR3 reads CASTNYFMGLGSPLHF. The CDR3 bases are TGTGCCAGCACCAATTATTTCATGGGACTGGGCTCACCCCTCCACTTT.

The chain recombines TRBV29-1 with TRBJ1-1, with D uncertain. The CDR3 is made up of 12 amino acids. V lost 1 base to trimming and J lost 1 base, with 4 bases between them. CDR1 is SQVTM and CDR2 is ANQGSEA in the germline V gene. CDR3 coding DNA: TGCAGCGTTGAAGGACAGAACACTGAAGCTTTCTTT. Translating gives CSVEGQNTEAFF.

The rearrangement links TRBV20-1 to TRBJ1-1; 7 bases line up with TRBD1. The junction had 4 bases not matched to a gene; V was cut back by 3 bases and J by 0 bases. This CDR3 spans 14 amino acids. Germline V gene data show CDR1 as DFQATT and CDR2 as SNEGSKA (reference sequence). The CDR3 sequence: CSASEGALNTEAFF. DNA for the CDR3: TGCAGTGCTAGTGAGGGGGCGCTGAACACTGAAGCTTTCTTT.

This sequence joins TRBV6-6 and TRBJ1-2; 12 bases fit TRBD1. Germline V lookup: CDR1 MNHNY, CDR2 SVGAGI (reference sequence). V was clipped by 6 bases and J by 6 bases; unmatched bases: 8. The CDR3 runs 15 residues. Here the CDR3 DNA reads TGTGCCAGCAGGGGACAGGGGGCCCTGTTGGATGGCTACACCTTC. The encoded protein is CASRGQGALLDGYTF.

J is TRBJ2-2 and V is TRBV2; no definite D call. The CDR3 totals 13 residues. Germline CDR1 and CDR2: SNHLY and FYNNEI. Trimming removed 2 bases at V and 1 base at J, with 2 bases between. CDR3 DNA: TGTGCCAGCAGTGAACAGAACACCGGGGAGCTGTTTTTT. Translated, it gives CASSEQNTGELFF.

This chain joins TRBV24-1 and TRBJ2-5; 13 positions agree with TRBD2. V lost 2 bases and J lost 5; bases outside the gene matches: 7. Germline assignment: CDR1 KGHDR and CDR2 SFDVKD. The CDR3 spans 17 residues. The CDR3 here is CATSDYGLAGVRETQYF. The CDR3 coding sequence is TGTGCCACCAGTGATTACGGACTAGCGGGAGTGCGGGAGACCCAGTACTTC.

This chain connects TRBV2 to TRBJ1-6; 10 nucleotides align to TRBD1. The CDR3 has 15 amino acids. V lost 6 bases, J lost 7 bases, and 6 bases stayed unmatched. CDR1 and CDR2 from the germline V gene are SNHLY and FYNNEI. CDR3 loop: CASRTGTGVNSPLHF. The CDR3 DNA follows: TGTGCCAGCAGGACCGGGACAGGGGTAAATTCACCCCTCCACTTT.

This rearrangement joins TRBV18 to TRBJ1-1, with a weak D call TRBD1 (6 bases). V lost 0 bases and J 7 bases, leaving 15 bases between the germline ends. The CDR3 length is 15 residues. CDR1 is KGHSH, CDR2 LQKENI, per germline. The CDR3 protein is CASSPPRGIKDEAFF. CDR3 nucleotide sequence: TGTGCCAGCTCACCACCCAGGGGTATTAAGGATGAAGCTTTCTTT.

The gene calls are TRBV12-3 or TRBV12-4 and TRBJ1-2; 7 nucleotides line up with TRBD1. The CDR3 is made up of 13 amino acids. The J segment lost 4 bases and the V segment lost 6 bases, leaving 5 bases of the junction unmatched. The CDR3 nucleotides read TGTGCCAGCAGCCGGGACAGAGTCTATGGCTACACCTTC. Residues: CASSRDRVYGYTF.

This rearrangement joins TRBV11-2 to TRBJ2-1; 11 bases match TRBD2. CDR1 and CDR2 from the germline V gene are SGHAT and FQNNGV. This CDR3 is 16 amino acids long. The V and J ends lost 5 bases and 4 bases, in that order; junction bases with no gene match: 7. The CDR3 region is CASSHLLAGVYNEQFF. The DNA for the CDR3 is TGTGCCAGCAGCCACTTACTAGCGGGAGTATACAATGAGCAGTTCTTC.

The chain couples TRBV27 to TRBJ2-3; D is unresolved. Germline-derived CDR1 and CDR2 are MNHEY and SMNVEV (reference sequence). The V and J ends lost 2 bases and 3 bases respectively, with 6 bases between them. The CDR3 is made up of 13 amino acids. The CDR3 DNA sequence: TGTGCCAGCAGTTTACGGTTAACAGATACGCAGTATTTT. Amino acids: CASSLRLTDTQYF.